This entry lists 19 T cell receptor beta chains sequenced from one sample in a study of OX40 agonist ivuxolimab in advanced cancers. Generated by immunoSEQ multiplex PCR, the TCRdb table keeps only in-frame clones and is missing some. The table has approximately 51,000 clones, around 77% seen once. The specimen was CD4+ or CD8+ T cells sorted from blood, collected in a trial of the OX40 agonist ivuxolimab. These receptors originate from an adult with an advanced solid tumor such as melanoma, head and neck, liver or kidney cancer.

The gene calls are TRBV7-3 and TRBJ2-7, with 12 bases that match TRBD1. Germline CDR1 is SGHTA and CDR2 is FQGTGA. Trimming at V came to 2 bases and at J to 2 bases, leaving 4 bases not matched to a gene. The length of the CDR3 is 16 residues. The DNA of the CDR3 is TGTGCCAGCAGCTTAGCAGGGACAGGGGGCCCCTACGAGCAGTACTTC. As protein: CASSLAGTGGPYEQYF.

In DNA, the CDR3 is TGTGCCATCAGGGACGGCCCTGGAAACACCATATATTTT. Its protein is CAIRDGPGNTIYF. This chain connects TRBV10-3 to TRBJ1-3; no firm D call. The CDR3 has 13 amino acids. V was trimmed by 6 bases and J by 2 bases, leaving 8 bases between them. Germline V gene data show CDR1 as ENHRY and CDR2 as SYGVKD.

The chain has TRBV7-2 and TRBJ2-7; a possible D gene is TRBD2 (6 bases). Trimming removed 5 bases from V and 9 bases from J, with 26 bases in between. The CDR3 length is 16 residues. CDR1 and CDR2 from the germline V gene are SGHTA and FQGNSA. The CDR3 here is CASSIDSGTGDLMQYF. As DNA, the CDR3 is TGTGCCAGCAGCATAGACTCCGGGACGGGAGACCTTATGCAGTACTTC.

The chain is built from TRBV10-3 and TRBJ1-5; 7 bases are a match to TRBD1. After removal of 3 bases from V and 5 bases from J, the junction contained 4 bases not matched to a gene. Germline CDR1 ENHRY, CDR2 SYGVKD. The CDR3 extends over 14 amino acids. CDR3 nucleotide sequence: TGTGCCATCAGTGAAGGACAGGCCCATCAGCCCCAGCATTTT. Translated, it gives CAISEGQAHQPQHF.

The rearrangement uses TRBV28 and TRBJ1-3, with D maybe TRBD1 (6 bases). Trimming removed 2 bases from V and 4 bases from J, with 12 bases in between. The V gene's germline CDR1 is MDHEN and CDR2 SYDVKM. The CDR3 covers 15 residues. The CDR3 reads CASSLAGAWGNTIYF. Here the CDR3 DNA reads TGTGCCAGCAGTTTAGCAGGGGCTTGGGGAAACACCATATATTTT.

This chain connects TRBV2 to TRBJ1-2; the D is unclear. This CDR3 comprises 14 residues. The germline V gene encodes CDR1 SNHLY and CDR2 FYNNEI. With 4 bases removed from V and 4 bases from J, the gap between germline ends came to 13 bases. The CDR3 loop is CASSVGLGGYGYTF. The DNA for the CDR3 is TGTGCCAGCAGTGTAGGGTTGGGCGGCTATGGCTACACCTTC.

The genes are TRBV7-6 and TRBJ2-2, with 7 bases matching TRBD2. CDR1 and CDR2 from the germline V gene are SGHVS and FNYEAQ. CDR3 length: 17 residues. V lost 5 bases and J lost 3; bases outside the gene matches: 12. The CDR3 region has the DNA TGTGCCAGCAGCCGTTATCTCTCTAGCGGAGACACCGGGGAGCTGTTTTTT. It encodes CASSRYLSSGDTGELFF.

The chain links TRBV7-2 to TRBJ2-3; 10 bases fit TRBD2. The CDR3 is 14 residues long. The germline V gene encodes CDR1 SGHTA and CDR2 FQGNSA. With 5 bases clipped from V and 4 bases from J, the junction kept 3 bases outside the gene matches. In nucleotides, the CDR3 is TGTGCCAGCAGCCCTAGCGGGAGCGCAGATACGCAGTATTTT. Its translation is CASSPSGSADTQYF.

This rearrangement joins TRBV7-9 to TRBJ1-1; no definite D call. The V end was cut by 3 bases, the J end by 10 bases, with 15 bases between. Germline V gene sequence: CDR1 SEHNR, CDR2 FQNEAQ (reference sequence). The CDR3 is 13 residues long. The CDR3 nucleotides read TGTGCCAGCAGCTTGATGGCGAGACATGGAGCTTTCTTT. Translation gives CASSLMARHGAFF.

Only one count was recorded for this clone. The CDR3 DNA follows: TGTGCCAGCAGGACTACACCTACAACTAATGAAAAACTGTTTTTT. As protein: CASRTTPTTNEKLFF. The genes are TRBV6-5 and TRBJ1-4, with D unresolved. The V gene lost 6 bases and the J gene lost 0 bases, with 11 bases spanning the gap. The germline gives CDR1 MNHEY, CDR2 SVGAGI. CDR3 length: 15 amino acids.

This rearrangement joins TRBV5-1 to TRBJ2-5, with D tentatively TRBD2 (6 bases). Germline V lookup: CDR1 SGHRS, CDR2 YFSETQ. V was trimmed by 4 bases and J by 5 bases, leaving 15 bases between them. The CDR3 covers 14 residues. The CDR3 DNA is TGCGCCAGCAGCCAAGATCCGGCGGGGGAGACCCAGTACTTC. This sequence encodes CASSQDPAGETQYF.

This sequence joins TRBV5-1 and TRBJ1-2; possibly TRBD1 for D (5 bases). The CDR3 is 14 residues long. V was pared by 0 bases and J by 6 bases, with 12 bases between. CDR1 is SGHRS and CDR2 is YFSETQ in the germline V gene. CDR3 amino acids: CASSLDRFPDGYTF. CDR3 nucleotide sequence: TGCGCCAGCAGCTTGGACAGGTTTCCTGATGGCTACACCTTC.

In this sample, this clone turned up a few times. The rearrangement joins TRBV9 to TRBJ2-1; 10 nucleotides align to TRBD2. V was pared by 0 bases and J by 6 bases, with 15 bases of the junction left unmatched. Germline CDR1 and CDR2: SGDLS and YYNGEE. This CDR3 is 19 amino acids long. CDR3 sequence: CASSVGWGASGRMGNEQFF. CDR3 sequence (DNA): TGTGCCAGCAGCGTAGGATGGGGGGCTAGCGGGAGAATGGGCAATGAGCAGTTCTTC.

The chain combines TRBV19 with TRBJ1-2; no clear D gene. This CDR3 spans 13 amino acids. V was shortened by 3 bases and J by 9 bases, with 14 bases between the two germline ends. CDR1 and CDR2 from the germline V gene are LNHDA and SQIVND (reference sequence). CDR3 in amino acids: CASSISQVQSYTF. The CDR3 bases are TGTGCCAGTAGTATCTCGCAGGTCCAAAGCTACACCTTC.

The chain couples TRBV28 to TRBJ2-7; 11 bases map to TRBD2. CDR1 and CDR2 from the germline V gene are MDHEN and SYDVKM. V was pared by 4 bases and J by 2 bases, with 4 bases of the junction left unmatched. The length of the CDR3 is 15 residues. The CDR3 region has the DNA TGTGCCAGCAGTTCCTCACTAGCGGGAGCCTACGAGCAGTACTTC. Translation gives CASSSSLAGAYEQYF.

This clone has a handful of counts. The J gene is TRBJ2-5, the V gene TRBV9; D is unresolved. The germline V and J ends were trimmed by 4 bases and 5 bases, with 12 bases remaining between them. Germline CDR1 reads SGDLS; CDR2 reads YYNGEE. CDR3 size: 13 residues. CDR3 residues: CASSSKVGETQYF. The CDR3 DNA follows: TGTGCCAGCAGCTCAAAGGTGGGGGAGACCCAGTACTTC.

The chain joins TRBV18 to TRBJ1-3, with D uncertain. The V end was cut by 2 bases, the J end by 0 bases, with 5 bases between. The CDR3 spans 14 residues. The V gene's germline CDR1 is KGHSH and CDR2 LQKENI. Written as DNA, the CDR3 is TGTGCCAGCTCACCAACCCCCTCTGGAAACACCATATATTTT. The encoded protein is CASSPTPSGNTIYF. The full variable domain, in which reference TRBV18 and TRBJ1-3 provide the parts outside the CDR3, is NAGVMQNPRHLVRRRGQEARLRCSPMKGHSHVYWYRQLPEEGLKFMVYLQKENIIDESGMPKERFSAEFPKEGPSILRIQQVVRGDSAAYFCASSPTPSGNTIYFGEGSWLTVV.

The gene calls are TRBV2 and TRBJ2-1; 8 nucleotides match TRBD2. The CDR3 spans 14 residues. The V and J ends lost 8 bases and 6 bases, in that order; junction bases with no gene match: 9. Germline lookup yields CDR1 SNHLY and CDR2 FYNNEI. The CDR3, as DNA: TGTGCCAGCGCCGGGACTAGACGTAGCAATGAGCAGTTCTTC. Protein product: CASAGTRRSNEQFF.

The genes are TRBV19 and TRBJ1-2; tentatively, D is TRBD1 (5 bases). There are 15 residues in the CDR3. Germline assignment: CDR1 LNHDA and CDR2 SQIVND (reference sequence). V was trimmed by 7 bases and J by 5 bases, leaving 20 bases between them. The CDR3: CASTPGNLVGYGYTF. The CDR3 DNA follows: TGTGCCAGTACCCCAGGGAACCTTGTCGGATATGGCTACACCTTC.